The 8 T cell receptor beta chains below all came from one sample that was sequenced in a study of shared clonotypes between healthy human individuals. Some clones are missing from TCRdb's copy, which holds only in-frame ones; the method was immunoSEQ multiplex PCR. Seen here are roughly 1 million clones, about 74% observed once, and the top ten hold approximately 1.5%. The specimen sequenced was memory CD4+ T cells sorted from blood. The subset: CD45RA-negative fraction. The source is a man aged 18 to 30 in good health.

This sequence joins TRBV6-1 and TRBJ1-6; D not resolved. The CDR3 runs to 19 residues. The V gene lost 2 bases and the J gene lost 1 base, with 18 bases spanning the gap. Germline V lookup: CDR1 MNHNS, CDR2 SASEGT. DNA for the CDR3: TGTGCCAGCAGTGAACCCGGGGAGGGAAGGGTGTCCTATAATTCACCCCTCCACTTT. Translating gives CASSEPGEGRVSYNSPLHF.

This clone was found a few times. The gene calls are TRBV14 and TRBJ2-1, with D uncertain. The germline V gene encodes CDR1 SGHDN and CDR2 FVKESK. V lost 1 base and J lost 3, with 1 base in between. This CDR3 is 12 amino acids long. The CDR3 sequence: CASSQVYNEQFF. CDR3 in DNA: TGTGCCAGCAGCCAAGTCTACAATGAGCAGTTCTTC.

This clone appeared a single time. The chain combines TRBV10-1 with TRBJ2-3; D remains ambiguous. Germline CDR1 is WNHNN and CDR2 is SYGVQD (reference sequence). The CDR3 is 14 residues long. Trimming shortened V by 5 bases and J by 0 bases, and 9 bases separated the two germline ends. This CDR3 reads CASSPSASTDTQYF. The CDR3 nucleotides read TGCGCCAGCAGTCCTAGTGCTAGCACAGATACGCAGTATTTT.

V and J are TRBV2 and TRBJ1-2, with TRBD1 identical over 7 bases. Trimming cost V 7 bases and J 7 bases; bases outside gene matches: 9. CDR1 and CDR2 (germline): SNHLY, FYNNEI. This CDR3 has 13 residues. Here the CDR3 DNA reads TGTGCCAGCACCTCGGGAGGGGGCGGTGGCTACACCTTC. Protein sequence: CASTSGGGGGYTF.

The chain is built from TRBV30 and TRBJ2-7; D gene unclear. From germline, CDR1 is GTSNPN and CDR2 SVGIG (reference sequence). The ends were cut back, 3 bases at V and 3 bases at J, with 12 bases in the middle. The CDR3 is 13 residues long. CDR3 in DNA: TGTGCCTGGAGCCCCGGGCCCCTCTACGAGCAGTACTTC. Translating it yields CAWSPGPLYEQYF.

The J gene is TRBJ2-7, the V gene TRBV10-3; 8 positions agree with TRBD2. Per the germline V gene, CDR1 is ENHRY and CDR2 is SYGVKD. The CDR3 runs to 14 residues. V was clipped by 10 bases and J by 2 bases; unmatched bases: 10. DNA for the CDR3: TGTGCCACGAAATTAGCGGGACAAACCTACGAGCAGTACTTC. Its protein product is CATKLAGQTYEQYF.

This clone was counted a few times. The V gene is TRBV19, the J gene TRBJ1-5, with D maybe TRBD1 (6 bases). The CDR3 consists of 13 residues. Trimming cost V 9 bases and J 9 bases, with 18 bases left between them. Per germline, CDR1 LNHDA and CDR2 SQIVND (reference sequence). In nucleotides, the CDR3 is TGTGCCAGCGAAGTAGGGGGGATAGGGCCCCAGCATTTT. This encodes CASEVGGIGPQHF. The variable domain in full, with the rest retrieved from reference TRBV19 and TRBJ1-5, is DGGITQSPKYLFRKEGQNVTLSCEQNLNHDAMYWYRQDPGQGLRLIYYSQIVNDFQKGDIAEGYSVSREKKESFPLTVTSAQKNPTAFYLCASEVGGIGPQHFGDGTRLSIL.

Only a few counts were recorded for this clone. V usage is TRBV28 and J usage is TRBJ2-7, with D perhaps given as TRBD1 or TRBD2 (7 bases each). V lost 4 bases and J 4 bases, leaving 23 bases between the germline ends. From germline, CDR1 is MDHEN and CDR2 SYDVKM. The CDR3 spans 17 residues. In nucleotides, the CDR3 is TGTGCCAGCAGTTGGCCCTCCGGGGGAGGGGGCAAGTACGAGCAGTACTTC. Translated, it gives CASSWPSGGGGKYEQYF.